One and the same sample provided the 24 T cell receptor beta chains below, sequenced in a study of CD8 T cells in Susac syndrome. Random hexamers served to reverse transcribe roughly 0.5 to 1 ug RNA. Via MiXCR, TCRdb re-called the immunoSEQ multiplex PCR reads, giving one row per CDR3 protein. This table has around 130,000 distinct CDR3 sequences, roughly 94% appearing once. Input material: CD4+ T cells from PBMCs. These receptors all come from a human donor in good health.

With regard to this clonotype: A read error may produce the germline difference seen at one junction end. The chain couples TRBV10-3 to TRBJ1-3; 7 nucleotides agree with TRBD1. Germline loops: CDR1 ENHRY, CDR2 SYGVKD. This CDR3 is 19 amino acids long. CDR3 sequence reads: CAISGQSHSGGSSENTIYF. The CDR3 DNA is TGTGCCATCAGTGGACAGTCTCACTCAGGGGGTAGCTCTGAAAACACCATATATTTT.

The rearrangement links TRBV6-5 to TRBJ2-2; D uncertain. The germline V gene encodes CDR1 MNHEY and CDR2 SVGAGI. V lost 7 bases to trimming and J lost 3 bases, with 9 bases between them. The CDR3 is made up of 13 amino acids. The CDR3 DNA reads TGTGCCAGCATCTCCTCGTACACCGGGGAGCTGTTTTTT. Translating gives CASISSYTGELFF.

This clonotype was detected a few times. The V gene is TRBV2, the J gene TRBJ1-5; 9 positions agree with TRBD1. The V segment lost 3 bases and the J segment 4 bases; nucleotides outside the gene matches: 1. The germline gives CDR1 SNHLY, CDR2 FYNNEI. This CDR3 has 14 residues. CDR3 DNA: TGTGCCAGCAGTGAGGGGACAGGGAATCAGCCCCAGCATTTT. This translates into CASSEGTGNQPQHF.

This chain connects TRBV2 to TRBJ2-5; D is perhaps TRBD2 (5 bases). In germline, CDR1 is SNHLY, CDR2 FYNNEI. The CDR3 spans 12 residues. The V and J ends lost 8 bases and 2 bases respectively, with 9 bases between them. The CDR3 sequence is CASRGVQETQYF. The CDR3 DNA is TGTGCCAGCCGGGGAGTACAAGAGACCCAGTACTTC.

This clonotype was found a few times. In nucleotides, the CDR3 is TGTGCCAGCAGCCGGACTAGCGGTTCCTACAATGAGCAGTTCTTC. This encodes CASSRTSGSYNEQFF. The chain combines TRBV6-5 with TRBJ2-1; 10 bases are shared with TRBD2. CDR3 length equals 15 residues. With 6 bases clipped from V and 1 base from J, the junction kept 3 bases outside the gene matches. The V gene's germline CDR1 is MNHEY and CDR2 SVGAGI.

The chain combines TRBV30 with TRBJ1-2; D unclear. With 2 bases removed from V and 7 bases from J, the gap between germline ends came to 8 bases. The CDR3 sequence is 11 residues long. CDR1 and CDR2 (germline): GTSNPN, SVGIG (reference sequence). The CDR3, as DNA: TGTGCCTGGAGTCACTCGGGTGGCTACACCTTC. Residues: CAWSHSGGYTF.

The chain carries TRBV10-3 and TRBJ2-1; 14 bases line up with TRBD2. This CDR3 is 16 amino acids long. From germline, CDR1 is ENHRY and CDR2 SYGVKD. The junction had 7 bases not matched to a gene; V was cut back by 3 bases and J by 9 bases. The chain's CDR3 is CAISERLAGGPSEQFF. DNA of the CDR3: TGTGCCATCAGTGAAAGACTAGCGGGAGGGCCCAGTGAGCAGTTCTTC.

This chain uses TRBV6-6 with TRBJ1-6; 9 nucleotides match TRBD1. Germline loops: CDR1 MNHNY, CDR2 SVGAGI (reference sequence). V shed 6 bases and J 5 bases; nucleotides not matched to a gene: 5. The length of the CDR3 is 15 residues. In DNA, the CDR3 is TGTGCCAGCAGCTTCAGACAGGGGGATAATTCACCCCTCCACTTT. It specifies CASSFRQGDNSPLHF.

The CDR3 reads CASSPGGGILNQPQHF. The CDR3 bases are TGTGCCAGCAGCCCAGGGGGCGGGATCCTCAATCAGCCCCAGCATTTT. The chain joins TRBV7-9 to TRBJ1-5; 8 bases match TRBD1. Germline lookup yields CDR1 SEHNR and CDR2 FQNEAQ (reference sequence). V dropped 5 bases and J dropped 3; count of bases not matched to a gene: 9. This CDR3 comprises 16 residues. Variable domain in full (rest from reference TRBV7-9 and TRBJ1-5): DTGVSQNPRHKITKRGQNVTFRCDPISEHNRLYWYRQTLGQGPEFLTYFQNEAQLEKSRLLSDRFSAERPKGSFSTLEIQRTEQGDSAMYLCASSPGGGILNQPQHFGDGTRLSIL.

This clonotype was seen a few times. The V and J genes are TRBV29-1 and TRBJ1-1, with a weak D call TRBD1 (5 bases). Looked up from germline, CDR1 is SQVTM and CDR2 is ANQGSEA. The CDR3 is made up of 13 amino acids. Trimming removed 1 base from V and 0 bases from J, with 6 bases in between. The CDR3 nucleotides read TGCAGCGTTGAAGGACAGATGAACACTGAAGCTTTCTTT. Amino acid sequence: CSVEGQMNTEAFF. The variable domain in full, with the rest retrieved from reference TRBV29-1 and TRBJ1-1, is SAVISQKPSRDICQRGTSLTIQCQVDSQVTMMFWYRQQPGQSLTLIATANQGSEATYESGFVIDKFPISRPNLTFSTLTVSNMSPEDSSIYLCSVEGQMNTEAFFGQGTRLTVV.

The chain links TRBV20-1 to TRBJ2-1; 7 bases are shared with TRBD1. The CDR3 length is 14 residues. Per germline, CDR1 DFQATT and CDR2 SNEGSKA (reference sequence). The J segment lost 5 bases and the V segment lost 5 bases, leaving 9 bases of the junction unmatched. CDR3 amino acids: CSAQQGRTHNEQFF. In DNA form, the CDR3 reads TGCAGTGCTCAACAGGGGCGAACCCACAATGAGCAGTTCTTC.

The chain employs TRBV29-1 and TRBJ2-6; 7 positions match TRBD2. Trimming took 3 bases from V and 2 from J; bases not matched to a gene: 1. The CDR3 loop spans 14 amino acids. In germline, CDR1 is SQVTM, CDR2 ANQGSEA. This CDR3 reads CSVEGGTGANVLTF. CDR3 in DNA: TGCAGCGTTGAGGGAGGGACTGGGGCCAACGTCCTGACTTTC.

V usage is TRBV6-5 and J usage is TRBJ2-1; 13 nucleotides agree with TRBD2. V gave up 6 bases and J gave up 12 bases; unmatched junction bases: 11. Germline assignment: CDR1 MNHEY and CDR2 SVGAGI. The CDR3 has 15 amino acids. As DNA, the CDR3 is TGTGCCAGCAGCGACTCGGGACTAGCGGGAAGAGGGCAGTTCTTC. Protein product: CASSDSGLAGRGQFF.

V and J are TRBV6-1 and TRBJ2-3; TRBD1 matches 10 bases. The CDR3 is made up of 17 amino acids. Losses at the gene ends were 6 bases for V and 4 bases for J; bases not matched to a gene: 13. Germline loops: CDR1 MNHNS, CDR2 SASEGT. The CDR3 sequence: CASSHKDRGYTADTQYF. In DNA, the CDR3 is TGTGCCAGCAGCCACAAGGACAGGGGGTATACGGCAGATACGCAGTATTTT.

This chain's CDR3 is CASSKFPDSRAYEQYF. CDR3 coding DNA: TGTGCCAGCAGCAAATTCCCCGACAGCCGAGCCTACGAGCAGTACTTC. The rearrangement uses TRBV21-1 and TRBJ2-7; TRBD1, the table's D call, was not compared with the DNA. TRBV21-1 is a documented pseudogene. This CDR3 is built from 16 residues.

V gene TRBV30 combines with J gene TRBJ2-1, with TRBD2 matching over 7 bases. Germline CDR1 GTSNPN, CDR2 SVGIG (reference sequence). The CDR3 runs to 13 residues. V lost 2 bases and J lost 5; bases outside the gene matches: 3. The CDR3 here is CAWSPGTNNEQFF. CDR3 bases: TGTGCCTGGAGTCCCGGGACTAACAATGAGCAGTTCTTC.

This chain joins TRBV5-1 and TRBJ1-1; weak D call: TRBD1 (6 bases). Trimming left V 1 base short and J 6 bases short, with 10 bases between. The CDR3 consists of 13 residues. Germline loops: CDR1 SGHRS, CDR2 YFSETQ. The CDR3 protein is CASSLSGEAEAFF. The CDR3, as DNA: TGCGCCAGCAGCTTGTCAGGGGAGGCTGAAGCTTTCTTT.

The gene calls are TRBV7-9 and TRBJ2-4; D is unclear. Germline V CDR1 and CDR2: SEHNR, FQNEAQ (reference sequence). The CDR3 is 11 residues long. The V end was cut by 6 bases, the J end by 5 bases, with 5 bases between. The CDR3 nucleotides read TGTGCCAGCAGTCCACAAAACATTCAGTACTTC. It codes for CASSPQNIQYF.

The rearrangement links TRBV28 to TRBJ1-2, with 8 bases fitting TRBD1. Germline-derived CDR1 and CDR2 are MDHEN and SYDVKM. The ends lost 6 bases at V and 4 bases at J; junction bases unmatched: 7. The CDR3 totals 14 residues. The CDR3 here is CASRIVTGAYGYTF. The CDR3 DNA sequence: TGTGCCAGCAGGATAGTGACAGGGGCCTATGGCTACACCTTC.

The chain recombines TRBV12-3 or TRBV12-4 with TRBJ2-2; D perhaps matches TRBD1 (6 bases). Trimming stripped 6 bases from V and 6 bases from J, with 8 bases between. The CDR3 spans 12 residues. The CDR3 region is CASRWTAGELFF. DNA for the CDR3: TGTGCCAGCAGATGGACAGCCGGGGAGCTGTTTTTT.

The chain joins TRBV6-5 to TRBJ2-7; 14 bases match TRBD2. CDR1 is MNHEY and CDR2 is SVGAGI in the germline V gene. V gave up 2 bases and J gave up 6 bases; unmatched junction bases: 12. CDR3 size: 18 residues. The CDR3 sequence: CASSYGTPGLAGVLEQYF. DNA of the CDR3: TGTGCCAGCAGTTACGGTACACCGGGACTAGCGGGAGTCCTCGAGCAGTACTTC.

The genes are TRBV20-1 and TRBJ1-2; tentative D call: TRBD1 (5 bases). This CDR3 spans 13 amino acids. Trimming took 3 bases from V and 2 from J, leaving 10 bases between them. Per the germline V gene, CDR1 is DFQATT and CDR2 is SNEGSKA (reference sequence). The CDR3 sequence is CSASRQHNYGYTF. For the CDR3, the DNA is TGCAGTGCTAGCCGACAGCACAACTATGGCTACACCTTC.

The V call is TRBV7-2, the J call TRBJ2-7, with D hard to call. The V end lost 1 base, the J end lost 3 bases, and 10 bases lay between the germline ends. This CDR3 is 14 amino acids long. Germline lookup yields CDR1 SGHTA and CDR2 FQGNSA. The CDR3 loop is CASSLDQLVYEQYF. The CDR3 coding sequence is TGTGCCAGCAGCTTAGATCAGCTAGTCTACGAGCAGTACTTC.

The J gene is TRBJ2-1, the V gene TRBV7-2; TRBD2 agrees at 13 bases. The germline gives CDR1 SGHTA, CDR2 FQGNSA. The V segment lost 5 bases and the J segment 9 bases; nucleotides outside the gene matches: 7. The CDR3 is 15 amino acids. The CDR3 protein is CASSTSGRASGEQFF. The CDR3 nucleotides are TGTGCCAGCAGCACTAGCGGGAGGGCCTCGGGTGAGCAGTTCTTC.